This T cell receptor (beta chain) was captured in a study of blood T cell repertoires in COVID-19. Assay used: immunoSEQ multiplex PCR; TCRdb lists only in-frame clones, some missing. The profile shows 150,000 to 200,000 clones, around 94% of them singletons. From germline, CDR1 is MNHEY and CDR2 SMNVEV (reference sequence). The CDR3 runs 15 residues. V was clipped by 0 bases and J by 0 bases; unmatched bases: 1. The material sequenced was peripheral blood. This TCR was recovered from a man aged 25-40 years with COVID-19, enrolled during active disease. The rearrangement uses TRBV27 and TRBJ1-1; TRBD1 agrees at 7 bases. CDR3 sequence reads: CASSLSTGMNTEAFF. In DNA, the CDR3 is TGTGCCAGCAGTTTATCGACAGGGATGAACACTGAAGCTTTCTTT.